The 8 T cell receptor beta chains below all came from one sample that was sequenced in a study of shared clonotypes between healthy human individuals. Only in-frame clones appear in the TCRdb table, and some are missing; sequencing was by immunoSEQ multiplex PCR. In the table there are under 2.5 million clones, around 93% of which are singletons. The sequencing sample was made of naive CD4+ T cells from PBMCs. Subset here: CD45RA+ positively selected. These TCRs come from a man younger than 30 in good health. Some clones in this sample may be carry-over from other donors' samples.

The chain recombines TRBV29-1 with TRBJ1-2; 8 bases are shared with TRBD1. V was clipped by 6 bases and J by 7 bases; unmatched bases: 10. The CDR3 consists of 13 residues. CDR1 and CDR2 from the germline V gene are SQVTM and ANQGSEA. The CDR3 reads CSVSGQGTLGYTF. The CDR3 DNA follows: TGCAGCGTGAGCGGACAGGGTACCCTTGGCTACACCTTC.

This chain uses TRBV10-1 with TRBJ2-3, with 7 nucleotides matching TRBD2. The CDR3 extends over 15 amino acids. CDR1 and CDR2 from the germline V gene are WNHNN and SYGVQD (reference sequence). V trimming: 5 bases; J trimming: 2 bases; junction bases outside the gene matches: 7. Here the CDR3 reads CASSRSAGVTDTQYF. The DNA for the CDR3 is TGCGCCAGCAGTCGCTCGGCGGGAGTCACAGATACGCAGTATTTT.

The chain employs TRBV14 and TRBJ2-7; the match to TRBD2 covers 7 bases. Germline assignment: CDR1 SGHDN and CDR2 FVKESK. V gave up 4 bases and J gave up 7 bases; unmatched junction bases: 7. The CDR3 is made up of 13 amino acids. The CDR3 region is CASSRWEGGEQYF. CDR3 DNA: TGTGCCAGCAGCCGATGGGAGGGAGGGGAGCAGTACTTC.

This chain links TRBV2 with TRBJ2-5; D gene uncertain. Trimming stripped 3 bases from V and 4 bases from J, with 15 bases between. The germline V gene encodes CDR1 SNHLY and CDR2 FYNNEI. The CDR3 runs to 15 residues. The CDR3 loop reads CASSDPGPALETQYF. The CDR3 bases are TGTGCCAGCAGTGATCCGGGCCCGGCGTTAGAGACCCAGTACTTC.

The chain recombines TRBV5-1 with TRBJ2-1; 7 bases agree with TRBD2. Losses at the gene ends were 8 bases for V and 5 bases for J; bases not matched to a gene: 13. The CDR3 is 15 residues long. From germline, CDR1 is SGHRS and CDR2 YFSETQ. For the CDR3, the DNA is TGCGCCAGTCTCGCGTGGAGCGGGGTCAACAATGAGCAGTTCTTC. Its protein is CASLAWSGVNNEQFF.

J is TRBJ2-7 and V is TRBV25-1, with TRBD1 matching 7 bases. In germline, CDR1 is MGHDK, CDR2 SYGVNS. This CDR3 region has 13 residues. V shed 3 bases, J shed 3 bases, and the junction held 2 bases outside the gene matches. The chain's CDR3 is CASSEYRGYEQYF. The CDR3 region has the DNA TGTGCCAGCAGTGAGTACAGGGGCTACGAGCAGTACTTC.

The rearrangement joins TRBV5-1 to TRBJ1-5; D remains ambiguous. The CDR3 has 13 residues. Trimming pared 3 bases from V and 11 bases from J, leaving 15 bases between. In germline, CDR1 is SGHRS, CDR2 YFSETQ. Here the CDR3 DNA reads TGCGCCAGCAGCTCGGACGGTTCGGGAGCCCAGCATTTT. It yields the protein CASSSDGSGAQHF.

The rearrangement joins TRBV7-3 to TRBJ2-7, with D tentatively TRBD2 (6 bases). The germline V gene encodes CDR1 SGHTA and CDR2 FQGTGA. This CDR3 is 16 amino acids long. V lost 5 bases, J lost 0 bases, and 17 bases lay in between. The chain's CDR3 is CASSKRGGTSSYEQYF. The DNA for the CDR3 is TGTGCCAGCAGCAAAAGGGGCGGGACGAGCTCCTACGAGCAGTACTTC.